This T cell receptor (beta chain) is from a study of T cell repertoires in cytomegalovirus infection. For the study at large: Public TCR beta signatures indicated both CMV infection and matching HLA type.

Details on this clonotype: The antigen remains undetermined.

Between the trimmed V and J ends, which lost 6 bases and 1 base, there was a span of 9 bases. In germline, CDR1 is SGHTA, CDR2 FQGTGA. This CDR3 spans 14 amino acids. Findings of the study overall: The study identified carriers of CMV plus the relevant HLA from cumulative public TCR beta family frequency. Clonotype analysis showed dominance of the ex vivo response by HLA-C-restricted CMV-specific TCR beta clonotypes.

TCRdb redid the calling of the reads with MiXCR, one entry per CDR3 protein. The data hold approximately 500,000 distinct CDR3 sequences, with about a quarter observed a single time. This rearrangement joins TRBV7-3 to TRBJ2-2; D remains ambiguous. Material for sequencing was PBMCs. This sequence originates from a human donor in good health (CMV status not recorded). Some clones in this sample may be carry-over from other donors' samples. The CDR3 bases are TGTGCCAGCAGGAACTCTGTGAACACCGGGGAGCTGTTTTTT. This sequence encodes CASRNSVNTGELFF. Combining the CDR3 with reference TRBV7-3 and TRBJ2-2 gives the whole variable domain GAGVSQTPSNKVTEKGKYVELRCDPISGHTALYWYRQSLGQGPEFLIYFQGTGAADDSGLPNDRFFAVRPEGSVSTLKIQRTERGDSAVYLCASRNSVNTGELFFGEGSRLTVL.